This TCR beta chain was sequenced in a study of blood T cell repertoires in COVID-19. Across the whole study: COVID-19 samples, acute and convalescent, were from the United States, Italy and Spain. PBMCs, B-cell-depleted T cells, or T cells were the source of the cDNA or gDNA that made up the material.

CDR3 size: 15 residues. The germline V gene encodes CDR1 SGHVS and CDR2 FNYEAQ. V shed 3 bases and J 7 bases; nucleotides not matched to a gene: 5. Repertoires were generated with immunoSEQ multiplex PCR, while TCRdb's copy carries only in-frame clones and drops some. Of about 190,000 clones detected, roughly 90% appear once; the ten largest clones hold 0.62%. The receptor was derived from a man in his forties or fifties with acute or convalescent COVID-19. The rearrangement uses TRBV7-6 and TRBJ1-4, with TRBD1 matching 10 bases. Source material: peripheral blood. CDR3 in amino acids: CASSLLGTGVEKLFF. CDR3 DNA: TGTGCCAGCAGCTTGCTCGGGACAGGGGTTGAAAAACTGTTTTTT.